One and the same sample provided the 18 T cell receptor beta chains below, sequenced in a study of technical replicates of blood from a handful of donors. Clones were sequenced by immunoSEQ multiplex PCR, and TCRdb holds only the in-frame ones, with some missing. The profile shows about 97,000 clones, 85% to 95% of them singletons. Sequences were obtained from T cells isolated from PBMCs. Source of these receptors: a human donor in good health.

The genes are TRBV11-3 and TRBJ2-1, with 7 nucleotides matching TRBD2. V lost 1 base, J lost 4 bases, and 7 bases stayed unmatched. The CDR3 totals 16 residues. Germline CDR1 is SGHNT and CDR2 is YENEEA. CDR3 region: CASSLAGGRRYNEQFF. The CDR3 DNA follows: TGTGCCAGCAGCTTAGCAGGCGGGAGAAGGTACAATGAGCAGTTCTTC. Together with reference TRBV11-3 and TRBJ2-1, the CDR3 gives the full variable domain: EAGVVQSPRYKIIEKKQPVAFWCNPISGHNTLYWYLQNLGQGPELLIRYENEEAVDDSQLPKDRFSAERLKGVDSTLKIQPAELGDSAVYLCASSLAGGRRYNEQFFGPGTRLTVL.

The gene calls are TRBV29-1 and TRBJ2-1; 12 positions match TRBD1. After removal of 7 bases from V and 8 bases from J, the junction contained 6 bases not matched to a gene. The germline V gene encodes CDR1 SQVTM and CDR2 ANQGSEA. This CDR3 is built from 13 residues. CDR3 loop: CSEGQGANYEQFF. For the CDR3, the DNA is TGCAGCGAGGGACAGGGGGCGAATTATGAGCAGTTCTTC.

The chain carries TRBV12-1 and TRBJ2-2; the D call of TRBD2 is as the table states it, not checked on the DNA. TRBV12-1 is an annotated pseudogene. The CDR3 is made up of 15 amino acids. The CDR3 loop reads CASSTLAGDTGELFF. The CDR3 region has the DNA TGTGCCAGCAGCACTCTAGCGGGAGACACCGGGGAGCTGTTTTTT.

This clone was counted once. Distinct nucleotide sequences in the sample also encode this CDR3. The V call is TRBV18, the J call TRBJ2-7; 10 nucleotides match TRBD1. The germline CDR1 and CDR2 sequences are KGHSH and LQKENI. Losses at the gene ends were 0 bases for V and 5 bases for J; bases not matched to a gene: 7. CDR3 length: 16 amino acids. CDR3 DNA sequence: TGTGCCAGCTCACCACCGGTTCGGGACAGGGGTGACGAGCAGTACTTC. Residues: CASSPPVRDRGDEQYF.

V usage is TRBV20-1 and J usage is TRBJ2-7; D is possibly TRBD1 (6 bases). V lost 6 bases, J lost 4 bases, and 10 bases lay in between. Germline V gives CDR1 DFQATT, CDR2 SNEGSKA (reference sequence). The length of the CDR3 is 11 residues. CDR3 sequence reads: CSARDTYEQYF. CDR3 sequence (DNA): TGCAGTGCAAGGGACACTTACGAGCAGTACTTC.

The rearrangement joins TRBV30 to TRBJ1-2; 7 bases match TRBD1. The CDR3 spans 10 residues. Per germline, CDR1 GTSNPN and CDR2 SVGIG (reference sequence). V lost 5 bases to trimming and J lost 6 bases; unmatched junction nucleotides: 0. CDR3 DNA: TGTGCCTGGGGACAGGATGGCTACACCTTC. The encoded protein is CAWGQDGYTF. Full variable domain (remainder filled in from reference TRBV30 and TRBJ1-2): SQTIHQWPATLVQPVGSPLSLECTVEGTSNPNLYWYRQAAGRGLQLLFYSVGIGQISSEVPQNLSASRPQDRQFILSSKKLLLSDSGFYLCAWGQDGYTFGSGTRLTVV.

The gene calls are TRBV9 and TRBJ2-1; 11 nucleotides line up with TRBD2. The V gene's germline CDR1 is SGDLS and CDR2 YYNGEE. V trimming: 2 bases; J trimming: 7 bases; junction bases outside the gene matches: 20. CDR3 size: 20 residues. In DNA form, the CDR3 reads TGTGCCAGCAGCGTCGCGGGATCACCGGGACTAGCGGTTGAGGGGAATGAGCAGTTCTTC. The encoded protein is CASSVAGSPGLAVEGNEQFF.

The genes are TRBV19 and TRBJ1-2, with D possibly matching TRBD1 (6 bases). CDR1 LNHDA and CDR2 SQIVND come from the germline V gene (reference sequence). V dropped 6 bases and J dropped 6 bases, with 17 bases sitting between them. CDR3 length: 14 residues. This chain's CDR3 is CASRKQGFRDGYTF. Written as DNA, the CDR3 is TGTGCCAGTAGGAAACAGGGTTTTAGAGATGGCTACACCTTC.

The V and J genes are TRBV9 and TRBJ2-7; 7 nucleotides match TRBD1. This CDR3 has 14 residues. The V and J ends lost 3 bases and 5 bases, in that order; junction bases with no gene match: 8. Looked up from germline, CDR1 is SGDLS and CDR2 is YYNGEE. The CDR3 DNA is TGTGCCAGCAGCGCGCTGACAGGGCTGGACGAGCAGTACTTC. The encoded protein is CASSALTGLDEQYF. Full variable domain (rest looked up from reference TRBV9 and TRBJ2-7): DSGVTQTPKHLITATGQRVTLRCSPRSGDLSVYWYQQSLDQGLQFLIQYYNGEERAKGNILERFSAQQFPDLHSELNLSSLELGDSALYFCASSALTGLDEQYFGPGTRLTVT.

The V and J genes are TRBV11-3 and TRBJ2-2; 7 bases align to TRBD2. V shed 5 bases and J 4 bases; nucleotides not matched to a gene: 10. The CDR3 sequence is 16 residues long. In germline, CDR1 is SGHNT, CDR2 YENEEA. The CDR3 loop is CASSLVRGKGTGELFF. The CDR3 DNA is TGTGCCAGCAGCCTAGTGCGGGGGAAAGGCACCGGGGAGCTGTTTTTT.

The chain uses TRBV11-2 and TRBJ1-1; tentative D call: TRBD1 (6 bases). Germline CDR1 reads SGHAT; CDR2 reads FQNNGV. The CDR3 loop spans 15 amino acids. V was trimmed by 1 base and J by 4 bases, leaving 13 bases between them. In DNA form, the CDR3 reads TGTGCCAGCAGCTTAGGTGACGGACAGATCACTGAAGCTTTCTTT. It is translated as CASSLGDGQITEAFF. The variable domain in full, with the rest retrieved from reference TRBV11-2 and TRBJ1-1, is EAGVAQSPRYKIIEKRQSVAFWCNPISGHATLYWYQQILGQGPKLLIQFQNNGVVDDSQLPKDRFSAERLKGVDSTLKIQPAKLEDSAVYLCASSLGDGQITEAFFGQGTRLTVV.

The rearrangement links TRBV15 to TRBJ1-2; 9 nucleotides line up with TRBD1. Germline CDR1 LNHNV, CDR2 YYDKDF (reference sequence). The CDR3 extends over 14 amino acids. V was clipped by 4 bases and J by 5 bases; unmatched bases: 5. CDR3 loop: CATSMDRGRYGYTF. The CDR3 DNA reads as TGTGCCACCAGCATGGACAGGGGAAGGTATGGCTACACCTTC.

V usage is TRBV4-1 and J usage is TRBJ1-4; D is perhaps TRBD1 (5 bases). V lost 6 bases and J lost 4, with 15 bases in between. This CDR3 spans 15 amino acids. CDR1 and CDR2 from the germline V gene are MGHRA and YSYEKL. The DNA for the CDR3 is TGCGCCAGCAGTCCTGTAAAGGGGATTAATGAAAAACTGTTTTTT. This sequence encodes CASSPVKGINEKLFF.

The chain carries TRBV19 and TRBJ1-2; TRBD1 matches 12 bases. Germline V gene sequence: CDR1 LNHDA, CDR2 SQIVND (reference sequence). J was trimmed by 5 bases and V by 5 bases; bases with no gene match: 12. The CDR3 runs to 17 residues. CDR3 in amino acids: CASSGTGTGGARYGYTF. CDR3 DNA: TGTGCCAGTAGTGGTACCGGGACAGGGGGCGCCCGGTATGGCTACACCTTC.

The V and J genes are TRBV6-5 and TRBJ2-7; D is unclear. V gave up 2 bases and J gave up 3 bases, with 8 bases separating them. Germline V gene sequence: CDR1 MNHEY, CDR2 SVGAGI. The CDR3 has 13 amino acids. The CDR3 is CASSYAGLYEQYF. In nucleotides, the CDR3 is TGTGCCAGCAGTTACGCAGGCCTCTACGAGCAGTACTTC.

This chain uses TRBV27 with TRBJ1-1, with D perhaps matching TRBD1 (5 bases). Trimming pared 4 bases from V and 6 bases from J, leaving 15 bases between. The CDR3 sequence is 14 residues long. Germline V gives CDR1 MNHEY, CDR2 SMNVEV (reference sequence). The CDR3 region has the DNA TGTGCCAGCAGTTCCAGGGTAGAAACTTCTGAAGCTTTCTTT. This codes for CASSSRVETSEAFF.

This clone showed up just a few times. The chain links TRBV18 to TRBJ2-5, with 7 bases that match TRBD2. This CDR3 contains 13 residues. Germline CDR1 KGHSH, CDR2 LQKENI. V trimming: 3 bases; J trimming: 4 bases; junction bases outside the gene matches: 2. In DNA form, the CDR3 reads TGTGCCAGCTCACCCGGGAGGCGAGAGACCCAGTACTTC. Amino acids: CASSPGRRETQYF.

The chain links TRBV10-3 to TRBJ1-4; possibly TRBD1 for D (5 bases). From germline, CDR1 is ENHRY and CDR2 SYGVKD. Trimming shortened V by 0 bases and J by 4 bases, and 9 bases separated the two germline ends. This CDR3 has 15 residues. The CDR3 loop is CAISESGGVNEKLFF. For the CDR3, the DNA is TGTGCCATCAGTGAGTCGGGAGGGGTTAATGAAAAACTGTTTTTT.